This is a list of T cell receptor beta chains from one sample in a study of T-cell reconstitution after alpha-beta-depleted transplantation in children. TCRdb reanalysed the PCR reads using MiXCR and keeps one entry per CDR3 protein. The data contain nearly 200,000 distinct CDR3 sequences, roughly 6.3% of them singletons. This material consisted of PBMCs, taken before TCRalphabeta/CD19-depleted stem cell transplant. The origin of the receptors is a girl under three years old with combined immunodeficiency, due to receive a stem cell transplant. The conserved cysteine and the conserved F or W are not part of the CDR3 here. The D gene is left open where the match is weak.

V	D	J	CDR3
TRBV11-1	.	TRBJ2-1	ASSSNYSDLRSYNEQF
TRBV20-1	.	TRBJ2-7	SARDLSQSRTYEQY
TRBV20-1	TRBD2	TRBJ2-1	SAAGLEGGEQF
TRBV3-1	.	TRBJ2-3	ASSRRELAQY
TRBV10-3	.	TRBJ1-3	AIMVGPGNTIY
TRBV12-3/TRBV12-4	TRBD1	TRBJ1-6	ASSDRGGQKNSPLH
TRBV6-1	TRBD2	TRBJ2-7	ASSGTGLAYEQY
TRBV29-1	.	TRBJ2-1	SVEGVDYYNEQF
TRBV4-3	.	TRBJ2-7	ASSLGRQGSYEQY
TRBV12-3/TRBV12-4	.	TRBJ2-7	ASSPHYEQY